Each of the 17 T cell receptor beta chains below was sequenced from the same sample in a study of cytomegalovirus exposure and HLA in healthy donors listed by TCRdb under 2017. Library preparation employed the immunoSEQ multiplex PCR assay. For the multiplex PCR, a mixture combining 60 forward primers for TCR Vbeta segments and 13 reverse primers for TCR Jbeta segments was used. TCRdb's version of the immuneACCESS table is confined to in-frame rearrangements and falls short of the full clone set. An unresolved V gene accounts for under half of the shortfall where checked; the remainder is of unknown origin. The sample table holds 150,000 to 200,000 clones, of which around four fifths were seen once. The top ten constitute about 1.5% of the sample. The specimen sequenced was PBMCs. These receptors all come from a woman in her twenties or thirties in good health and CMV-seropositive.

For this clone: Germline and junction disagree at one end, which may indicate a read error. This chain uses TRBV5-1 with TRBJ2-7, with 7 bases that match TRBD1. CDR3 length equals 15 residues. CDR1 and CDR2 from the germline V gene are SGHRS and YFSETQ. The CDR3 reads CASSSAGTVSYKQYF. CDR3 nucleotide sequence: TGCGCCAGCAGCTCAGCCGGGACAGTCTCCTACAAGCAGTACTTC.

This chain links TRBV7-7 with TRBJ2-5, with TRBD2 identical over 11 bases. The V segment lost 8 bases and the J segment 4 bases; nucleotides outside the gene matches: 9. The germline gives CDR1 SSHAT, CDR2 FNYEAQ (reference sequence). CDR3 length: 15 residues. The CDR3 region is CASGVAGGLGETQYF. CDR3 coding DNA: TGTGCCAGCGGGGTAGCGGGAGGGTTGGGAGAGACCCAGTACTTC.

This rearrangement joins TRBV5-5 to TRBJ2-7; weak D call: TRBD2 (6 bases). Trimming pared 3 bases from V and 3 bases from J, leaving 16 bases between. This CDR3 contains 15 residues. Germline lookup yields CDR1 SGHKS and CDR2 YYEKEE (reference sequence). CDR3 loop: CASSSTGGGDYEQYF. CDR3 in DNA: TGTGCCAGCAGCTCGACTGGAGGAGGGGACTACGAGCAGTACTTC.

This clone has just one count. The rearrangement links TRBV9 to TRBJ2-7, with 8 bases identical to TRBD2. The germline CDR1 and CDR2 sequences are SGDLS and YYNGEE. V lost 4 bases, J lost 2 bases, and 8 bases stayed unmatched. CDR3 length: 15 residues. CDR3 region: CASSPETSGTYEQYF. DNA for the CDR3: TGTGCCAGCAGCCCCGAAACTAGCGGTACCTACGAGCAGTACTTC.

V gene TRBV18 combines with J gene TRBJ2-5; 11 bases line up with TRBD2. CDR1 and CDR2 from the germline V gene are KGHSH and LQKENI. The CDR3 loop spans 15 amino acids. After removal of 3 bases from V and 2 bases from J, the junction contained 2 bases not matched to a gene. The CDR3 loop is CASSPWTSGQETQYF. CDR3 in DNA: TGTGCCAGCTCACCCTGGACTAGCGGGCAAGAGACCCAGTACTTC.

The chain is built from TRBV5-4 and TRBJ2-7, with 7 bases identical to TRBD1. CDR3 size: 15 residues. V gave up 4 bases and J gave up 4 bases; unmatched junction bases: 11. CDR1 SGHNT and CDR2 YYREEE come from the germline V gene (reference sequence). This CDR3 is CASSPGQEPGYEQYF. CDR3 nucleotide sequence: TGTGCCAGCAGCCCCGGACAGGAACCGGGTTACGAGCAGTACTTC.

This chain connects TRBV6-1 to TRBJ1-1, with a possible D match to TRBD1 (5 bases). Germline V CDR1 and CDR2: MNHNS, SASEGT. The V end lost 8 bases, the J end lost 4 bases, and 11 bases lay between the germline ends. CDR3 length: 12 residues. The DNA of the CDR3 is TGTGCCAGCTTTCGGGGGAGCACTGAAGCTTTCTTT. Translation: CASFRGSTEAFF.

This chain's CDR3 is CASQQGLAGYNEQFF. The CDR3 region has the DNA TGTGCCTCGCAGCAGGGACTAGCGGGATACAATGAGCAGTTCTTC. The genes are TRBV30 and TRBJ2-1; TRBD2 agrees at 13 bases. The trim removed 7 bases at V and 4 bases at J, leaving 7 bases unmatched. Germline lookup yields CDR1 GTSNPN and CDR2 SVGIG (reference sequence). The CDR3 has 15 residues.

This chain connects TRBV13 to TRBJ2-7; D perhaps matches TRBD2 (6 bases). Looked up from germline, CDR1 is PRHDT and CDR2 is FYEKMQ (reference sequence). CDR3 size: 13 residues. V dropped 5 bases and J dropped 4 bases, with 12 bases sitting between them. The CDR3 DNA reads TGTGCCAGCAGCCTGGCCGGGACTTACGAGCAGTACTTC. Translated, it gives CASSLAGTYEQYF.

The rearrangement links TRBV11-1 to TRBJ2-7, with D perhaps matching TRBD1 (6 bases). Germline loops: CDR1 SGHAT, CDR2 FQDESV (reference sequence). The CDR3 covers 15 residues. V was pared by 6 bases and J by 3 bases, with 18 bases between. The CDR3 sequence is CASRRNRDILYEQYF. For the CDR3, the DNA is TGTGCCAGCAGAAGAAACCGGGACATCCTCTACGAGCAGTACTTC. Full variable domain (missing parts from reference TRBV11-1 and TRBJ2-7): EAEVAQSPRYKITEKSQAVAFWCDPISGHATLYWYRQILGQGPELLVQFQDESVVDDSQLPKDRFSAERLKGVDSTLKIQPAELGDSAMYLCASRRNRDILYEQYFGPGTRLTVT.

J is TRBJ1-4 and V is TRBV7-8, with 10 positions matching TRBD1. J gave up 7 bases and V 4 bases, and 6 bases lay outside the gene matches. The CDR3 totals 15 residues. CDR1 is SGHVS, CDR2 FQNEAQ, per germline. DNA of the CDR3: TGTGCCAGCAGCTGGGAGGACAGGGGGGGTGAAAAACTGTTTTTT. Translated, it gives CASSWEDRGGEKLFF.

The chain uses TRBV29-1 and TRBJ2-5; 9 bases map to TRBD1. The CDR3 extends over 13 amino acids. Germline CDR1 is SQVTM and CDR2 is ANQGSEA. J gave up 1 base and V 8 bases, and 5 bases lay outside the gene matches. CDR3 bases: TGCAGCCACTCGACAGGGGGCCAAGAGACCCAGTACTTC. Amino acid sequence: CSHSTGGQETQYF.

The chain has TRBV27 and TRBJ1-2; tentative D call: TRBD1 (5 bases). The V gene lost 3 bases and the J gene lost 1 base, with 18 bases spanning the gap. The germline V gene has CDR1 MNHEY and CDR2 SMNVEV (reference sequence). CDR3 size: 17 residues. The CDR3 is CASSFSRPGLGNYGYTF. CDR3 coding DNA: TGTGCCAGCAGTTTTTCCCGTCCAGGGTTAGGTAACTATGGCTACACCTTC.

This chain links TRBV27 with TRBJ2-5, with TRBD2 matching 10 bases. This CDR3 has 15 amino acids. Per the germline V gene, CDR1 is MNHEY and CDR2 is SMNVEV (reference sequence). With 5 bases clipped from V and 1 base from J, the junction kept 4 bases outside the gene matches. This chain's CDR3 is CASSLSGRPQETQYF. In nucleotides, the CDR3 is TGTGCCAGCAGTCTTAGCGGGAGGCCCCAAGAGACCCAGTACTTC.

V gene TRBV11-3 combines with J gene TRBJ2-5; 9 bases align to TRBD2. The trim removed 4 bases at V and 5 bases at J, leaving 11 bases unmatched. This CDR3 region has 16 residues. Germline V gene sequence: CDR1 SGHNT, CDR2 YENEEA. DNA of the CDR3: TGTGCCAGCAGCTCCCGTAAGGCGGGAGGGGGGGAGACCCAGTACTTC. It encodes CASSSRKAGGGETQYF.

J is TRBJ1-5 and V is TRBV5-1; 11 nucleotides align to TRBD1. The CDR3 has 15 residues. From germline, CDR1 is SGHRS and CDR2 YFSETQ. The V segment lost 3 bases and the J segment 6 bases; nucleotides outside the gene matches: 5. The CDR3 coding sequence is TGCGCCAGCAGCTCCGGGACAGGGGGGGGTCAGCCCCAGCATTTT. Its protein is CASSSGTGGGQPQHF.

This clone was seen once. The chain is built from TRBV5-8 and TRBJ2-5, with D hard to call. Germline V gives CDR1 SGHTS, CDR2 YDEGEE. V was trimmed by 2 bases and J by 4 bases, leaving 9 bases between them. The CDR3 runs 13 residues. CDR3 nucleotide sequence: TGTGCCAGCAGCTTTCGTGGCGGAGAGACCCAGTACTTC. This gives the protein CASSFRGGETQYF. Full variable domain (outside the CDR3, taken from reference TRBV5-8 and TRBJ2-5): EAGVTQSPTHLIKTRGQQATLRCSPISGHTSVYWYQQALGLGLQFLLWYDEGEERNRGNFPPRFSGRQFPNYSSELNVNALELEDSALYLCASSFRGGETQYFGPGTRLLVL.